This TCR beta chain appears in the sequencing data of a study of cytotoxic CD8 clonotypes in ibrutinib-treated CLL. The data were produced by immunoSEQ multiplex PCR, yet TCRdb's version contains in-frame clones alone and is incomplete. The sample yields 15,000 to 20,000 clones, roughly three fifths seen once. Study outcomes and limitations: With treatment, public clonotypes, which were uncommon, either contracted or remained stable. Baseline-level clonality went beyond age-matched healthy donors and moved in step with circulating CD8+ T-cell counts.

This clone qualifies as medium-sized. Its antigen is currently unknown. Trimming took 0 bases from V and 1 from J, leaving 7 bases between them. There are 15 residues in the CDR3. CDR1 and CDR2 from the germline V gene are MGHRA and YSYEKL. The sequence came from a human donor with chronic lymphocytic leukemia. J is TRBJ2-1 and V is TRBV4-1; the D is unclear. The source material was PBMCs, sampled after 12 months of ibrutinib treatment. The CDR3 protein is CASSQDTSSYNEQFF. The CDR3 DNA reads TGCGCCAGCAGCCAAGACACATCTTCCTACAATGAGCAGTTCTTC.